This T cell receptor beta chain is drawn from a study of identical twins. Findings of the study overall: Among beta out-of-frame sequences, excess sharing between twins appeared weaker. Abundant beta clonotypes from cord blood bore fewer insertions; memory repertoires lacked this pattern.

Remarks on this clonotype: The antigen remains undetermined.

TCRdb reprocessed the 5' RACE reads via MiXCR and lists one record per CDR3 protein. The sample carries around 1.7 million distinct CDR3 sequences, roughly a third recorded once. The TCR sequence derives from a newborn girl in good health. The sequenced material came from cord blood.

The CDR3 here is CASSKGQATEAFF. DNA for the CDR3: TGTGCCAGCAGCAAAGGACAGGCCACTGAAGCTTTCTTT. The chain combines TRBV5-8 with TRBJ1-1; 7 nucleotides line up with TRBD1. This CDR3 has 13 amino acids. CDR1 and CDR2 (germline): SGHTS, YDEGEE. V was clipped by 4 bases and J by 4 bases; unmatched bases: 4.